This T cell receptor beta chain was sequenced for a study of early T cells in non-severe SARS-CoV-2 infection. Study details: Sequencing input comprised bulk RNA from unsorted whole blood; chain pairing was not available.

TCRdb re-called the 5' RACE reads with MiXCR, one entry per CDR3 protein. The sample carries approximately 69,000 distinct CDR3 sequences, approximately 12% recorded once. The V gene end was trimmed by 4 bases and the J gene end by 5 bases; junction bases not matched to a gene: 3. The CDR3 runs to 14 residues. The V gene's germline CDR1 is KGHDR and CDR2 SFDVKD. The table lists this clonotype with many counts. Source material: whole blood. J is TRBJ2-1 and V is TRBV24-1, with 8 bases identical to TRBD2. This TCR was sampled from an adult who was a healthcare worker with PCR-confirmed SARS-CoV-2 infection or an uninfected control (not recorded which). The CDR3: CATSDAGGDNEQFF. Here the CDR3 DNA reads TGTGCCACCAGTGACGCGGGAGGCGACAATGAGCAGTTCTTC.